The following is a T cell receptor (beta chain) sequence with its context. Its antigen is not identified. These data belong to a study of T-cell memory formation after mild COVID-19. Looking at the study overall: Clusters were largely donor specific.

cDNA libraries for TCR alpha and TCR beta, carrying sample barcodes and UMIs, came from 5'RACE with constant-segment primers. TCRdb re-derived calls from the 5' RACE reads in MiXCR, one entry per CDR3 protein. The sample includes around 200,000 distinct CDR3 sequences, roughly 18% seen only once; the top ten take under 4.5%. This CDR3 has 18 residues. Trimming left V 2 bases short and J 0 bases short, with 17 bases between. The study, taken as a whole, reports: Clones that shrank (day 15 to 85) were balanced CD4/CD8, whereas later expanders leaned CD4+. CD4+ clones that contracted lay mainly in CM and EM; CD8+ ones lay in EMRA.

This chain joins TRBV12-3 or TRBV12-4 and TRBJ2-4; D is possibly TRBD1 (7 bases). The clonotype originates from a man aged 18 to 29 who had mild COVID-19 (a few samples of this study predate the infection). Cell type and time point are not known. The sequenced material came from PBMCs or a T cell subset sorted from them (not recorded which). The CDR3 DNA is TGTGCCAGCAGTTTAAGGGGGCGCGGGGAACTAGCCAAAAACATTCAGTACTTC. Protein sequence: CASSLRGRGELAKNIQYF.